These T cell receptor beta chains were read from a single sample in a study of T cells in Graves' hyperthyroidism and ophthalmopathy. TCRdb recomputed calls from the multiplex PCR reads with MiXCR, one row per CDR3 protein. Among about 360,000 distinct CDR3 sequences listed, 13% were seen once. Sequencing used blood. Every receptor here comes from a woman younger than 35 with Graves' hyperthyroidism. Both conserved end residues are part of each CDR3. D genes are given only for firm matches. Part of the rows lack a size; the others show once, few, many or a class for expanded clones.

V gene	D gene	J gene	clone size	CDR3 protein	CDR3 DNA
TRBV3-1	TRBD2	TRBJ2-2	.	CASTWGGNTGELFF	TGTGCCAGCACCTGGGGGGGGAACACCGGGGAGCTGTTTTTT
TRBV20-1	TRBD2	TRBJ2-1	many	CSARGDSGNYNEQFF	TGCAGTGCTAGAGGAGATAGCGGGAATTACAATGAGCAGTTCTTC
TRBV28	.	TRBJ2-5	many	CASSLLTTQETQYF	TGTGCCAGCAGTTTACTGACGACACAAGAGACCCAGTACTTC
TRBV5-1	.	TRBJ2-5	many	CASSLEAGRETQYF	TGCGCCAGCAGCTTGGAGGCAGGGAGGGAGACCCAGTACTTC
TRBV2	.	TRBJ1-3	many	CASNFWTGSGNTIYF	TGTGCCAGCAACTTCTGGACGGGCTCTGGAAACACCATATATTTT
TRBV7-7	TRBD2	TRBJ2-5	few	CASSEGLAGGWETQYF	TGTGCTAGCAGCGAGGGACTAGCGGGGGGTTGGGAGACCCAGTACTTC
TRBV12-3/TRBV12-4	TRBD2	TRBJ2-2	many	CASSLGPGGAGTGELFF	TGTGCCAGCAGTTTAGGGCCCGGGGGGGCCGGGACCGGGGAGCTGTTTTTT
TRBV7-9	.	TRBJ2-3	few	CASSYRVTDTQYF	TGTGCCAGCAGTTACAGGGTGACAGATACGCAGTATTTT
TRBV20-1	.	TRBJ1-4	.	CSMRLSTNEKLFF	TGCAGTATGAGATTATCAACTAATGAAAAACTGTTTTTT
TRBV12-3/TRBV12-4	TRBD1	TRBJ2-3	.	CASSARDRGVADTQYF	TGTGCCAGCAGCGCCCGGGACAGGGGAGTGGCAGATACGCAGTATTTT
TRBV12-3/TRBV12-4	TRBD1	TRBJ2-7	.	CASSRLQGHEQYF	TGTGCCAGCTCCCGGCTACAGGGGCACGAGCAGTACTTC
TRBV4-1	TRBD1	TRBJ1-6	.	CASSPPGTGPLHF	TGCGCCAGCAGCCCCCCCGGGACAGGGCCCCTCCACTTT
TRBV20-1	TRBD2	TRBJ2-3	many	CSASASGSTDTQYF	TGCAGTGCTAGTGCTAGCGGGTCCACAGATACGCAGTATTTT
TRBV5-5	.	TRBJ2-7	many	CASTTTPYEQYF	TGTGCCAGCACGACTACCCCTTACGAGCAGTACTTC
TRBV20-1	.	TRBJ2-7	many	CSASRGPSYEQYF	TGCAGTGCTAGTCGGGGGCCCTCCTACGAGCAGTACTTC
TRBV6-1	.	TRBJ1-5	many	CASSQGSRNQPQHF	TGTGCCAGCAGTCAAGGATCGCGCAATCAGCCCCAGCATTTT
TRBV4-3	.	TRBJ2-1	few	CASSQGGEDEQFF	TGCGCCAGCAGCCAAGGCGGGGAGGATGAGCAGTTCTTC
TRBV19	TRBD1	TRBJ2-2	.	CASSMGTGAIGELFF	TGTGCCAGTAGTATGGGAACAGGGGCGATCGGGGAGCTGTTTTTT
TRBV12-3/TRBV12-4	.	TRBJ1-5	many	CASSPWEINSNQPQHF	TGTGCCAGCAGCCCCTGGGAAATAAATAGCAATCAGCCCCAGCATTTT
TRBV10-3	.	TRBJ2-1	.	CASSPDRTAYNEQFF	TGTGCCAGCAGCCCCGACAGGACCGCCTACAATGAGCAGTTCTTC
TRBV7-8	TRBD1	TRBJ2-5	many	CASSHTAGTGSKTQYF	TGTGCCAGCAGCCATACAGCCGGGACAGGGTCGAAGACCCAGTACTTC
TRBV6-1	TRBD1	TRBJ2-1	many	CASSGNPRTGSAVNEQFF	TGTGCCAGCAGCGGCAACCCCCGGACAGGGTCGGCAGTGAATGAGCAGTTCTTC
TRBV7-9	.	TRBJ1-1	many	CASSFKKNTEAFF	TGTGCCAGCAGCTTCAAGAAGAACACTGAAGCTTTCTTT
TRBV7-9	.	TRBJ2-3	many	CASSLGGGDTDTQYF	TGTGCCAGCAGCTTAGGAGGGGGAGACACAGATACGCAGTATTTT
TRBV29-1	.	TRBJ2-5	many	CSVRELEETQYF	TGCAGCGTTAGGGAGTTAGAGGAGACCCAGTACTTC
TRBV11-2	.	TRBJ2-7	.	CASSLGSTTREQYF	TGTGCCAGCAGCTTAGGATCTACTACGAGGGAGCAGTACTTC
TRBV3-1	.	TRBJ1-2	many	CASSPPLNRATYGYTF	TGTGCCAGCAGCCCCCCGTTAAACAGGGCCACCTATGGCTACACCTTC
TRBV6-1	TRBD1	TRBJ1-6	few	CASSRTGDYNSPLHF	TGTGCCAGCAGTAGGACAGGGGACTATAATTCACCCCTCCACTTT
TRBV19	.	TRBJ1-6	.	CASRGLQENSPLHF	TGTGCCAGTAGGGGACTACAGGAGAATTCACCCCTCCACTTT
TRBV3-1	.	TRBJ2-1	many	CASSQVSGLGYNEQFF	TGTGCCAGCAGCCAAGTCTCCGGGCTAGGTTACAATGAGCAGTTCTTC
TRBV6-2/TRBV6-3	.	TRBJ2-1	many	CASSSIAGRSYNEQFF	TGTGCCAGCAGTTCTATTGCGGGACGCTCCTACAATGAGCAGTTCTTC
TRBV5-1	.	TRBJ2-3	many	CASSFPSEADTQYF	TGCGCCAGCAGCTTTCCTAGCGAGGCAGATACGCAGTATTTT
TRBV18	TRBD1	TRBJ2-1	few	CASSPPPGQGKAMNEQFF	TGTGCCAGCTCACCACCCCCGGGACAGGGAAAGGCGATGAATGAGCAGTTCTTC
TRBV14	.	TRBJ2-4	many	CASSLGRGPKNIQYF	TGTGCCAGCAGCCTTGGACGGGGGCCCAAAAACATTCAGTACTTC
TRBV14	.	TRBJ2-1	many	CASSQLHRVQFF	TGTGCCAGCAGCCAACTGCACAGGGTCCAGTTCTTC
TRBV2	.	TRBJ2-3	many	CASSARLRRSTDTQYF	TGTGCCAGCTCAGCCCGACTTCGACGGAGCACAGATACGCAGTATTTT
TRBV29-1	.	TRBJ1-1	many	CSVDDYSGSEAFF	TGCAGCGTTGACGACTATTCGGGGTCTGAAGCTTTCTTT
TRBV9	TRBD2	TRBJ2-5	.	CASSAGLDEETQYF	TGTGCCAGCAGCGCGGGACTAGATGAAGAGACCCAGTACTTC
TRBV20-1	.	TRBJ1-1	.	CSAIKPGEGSNTEAFF	TGCAGTGCTATCAAACCGGGCGAGGGATCGAACACTGAAGCTTTCTTT
TRBV11-2	.	TRBJ2-7	many	CASSLDLYSYEQYF	TGTGCCAGCAGCTTAGATCTGTACTCCTACGAGCAGTACTTC
TRBV2	.	TRBJ2-3	many	CASSDVAADTQYF	TGTGCCAGCAGTGATGTTGCGGCAGATACGCAGTATTTT
TRBV20-1	.	TRBJ1-1	.	CSAVDGYTEAFF	TGCAGTGCTGTTGACGGGTACACTGAAGCTTTCTTT
TRBV20-1	.	TRBJ2-2	.	CSASGDTGELFF	TGCAGTGCTTCAGGGGATACCGGGGAGCTGTTTTTT
TRBV9	.	TRBJ1-2	many	CASSVQANYGYTF	TGTGCCAGCAGCGTACAGGCTAACTATGGCTACACCTTC
TRBV20-1	TRBD2	TRBJ2-7	many	CSARDPSGRASEQYF	TGCAGTGCTAGAGACCCTAGCGGGAGGGCTAGTGAGCAGTACTTC
TRBV2	TRBD2	TRBJ2-1	many	CATRTSDGSYNEQFF	TGTGCCACCAGGACTAGCGACGGTTCCTACAATGAGCAGTTCTTC
TRBV20-1	.	TRBJ2-7	many	CSARLSWGDYEQYF	TGCAGTGCTAGACTTAGTTGGGGGGACTACGAGCAGTACTTC
TRBV14	.	TRBJ2-7	many	CASSQDRGLSYEQYF	TGTGCCAGCAGCCAAGATAGAGGCCTCTCCTACGAGCAGTACTTC
TRBV6-1	.	TRBJ2-5	many	CASSYPLGLSGKGETQYF	TGTGCCAGCAGTTACCCCCTGGGACTTTCGGGGAAGGGGGAGACCCAGTACTTC
TRBV6-1	.	TRBJ1-1	few	CASSRSLGSNTEAFF	TGTGCCAGCAGCCGATCCCTAGGGAGTAACACTGAAGCTTTCTTT
TRBV4-2	.	TRBJ2-7	few	CASRPGLLSYEQYF	TGTGCCAGCCGCCCCGGACTGCTATCCTACGAGCAGTACTTC
TRBV6-1	.	TRBJ2-2	few	CASGRTPKAGELFF	TGTGCCAGCGGCAGGACACCCAAGGCCGGGGAGCTGTTTTTT
TRBV28	.	TRBJ2-2	many	CASRIWRNTGELFF	TGTGCCAGCAGGATCTGGCGGAACACCGGGGAGCTGTTTTTT
TRBV11-1	.	TRBJ2-3	many	CASSSQTGSTDTQYF	TGTGCCAGCAGCTCCCAGACGGGGAGCACAGATACGCAGTATTTT